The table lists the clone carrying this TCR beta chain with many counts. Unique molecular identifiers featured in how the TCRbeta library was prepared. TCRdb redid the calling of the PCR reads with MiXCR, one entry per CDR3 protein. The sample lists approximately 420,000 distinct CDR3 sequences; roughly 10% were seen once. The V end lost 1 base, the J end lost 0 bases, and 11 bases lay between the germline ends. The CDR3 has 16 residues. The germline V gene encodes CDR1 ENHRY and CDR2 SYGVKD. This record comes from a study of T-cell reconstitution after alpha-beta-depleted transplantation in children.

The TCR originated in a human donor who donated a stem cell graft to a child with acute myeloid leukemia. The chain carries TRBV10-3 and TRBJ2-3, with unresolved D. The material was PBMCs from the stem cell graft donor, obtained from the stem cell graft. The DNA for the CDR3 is TGTGCCATCAGTGAGTGGATTTCCTCTAGCACAGATACGCAGTATTTT. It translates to CAISEWISSSTDTQYF.